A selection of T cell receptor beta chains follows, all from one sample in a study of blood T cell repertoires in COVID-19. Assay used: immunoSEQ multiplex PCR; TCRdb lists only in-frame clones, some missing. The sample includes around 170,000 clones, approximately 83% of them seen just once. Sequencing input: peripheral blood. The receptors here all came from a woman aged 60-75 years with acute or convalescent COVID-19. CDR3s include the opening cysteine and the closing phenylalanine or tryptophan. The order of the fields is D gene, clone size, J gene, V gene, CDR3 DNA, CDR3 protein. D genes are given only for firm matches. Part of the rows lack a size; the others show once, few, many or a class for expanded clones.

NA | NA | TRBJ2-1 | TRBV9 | TGTGCCAGCAGCGACGCGGGACTTACACCTTACAATGAGCAGTTCTTC | CASSDAGLTPYNEQFF
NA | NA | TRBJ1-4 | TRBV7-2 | TGTGCCAGCAGCTTAGTCACGGGTCCCTCTAATGAAAAACTGTTTTTT | CASSLVTGPSNEKLFF
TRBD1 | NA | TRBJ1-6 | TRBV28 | TGTGCCAGCAGTTTAAGGGGACAGGGACCATACGGCTCCTATAATTCACCCCTCCACTTT | CASSLRGQGPYGSYNSPLHF
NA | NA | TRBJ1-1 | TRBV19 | TGTGCCAGTAGCGGGGTCCTCCCTTATGAAGCTTTCTTT | CASSGVLPYEAFF
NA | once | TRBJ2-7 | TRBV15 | TGTGCCACCAGCAGCCCTTTAACAGGGTCCTACGAGCAGTACTTC | CATSSPLTGSYEQYF
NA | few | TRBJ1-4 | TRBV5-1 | TGCGCCAGCAGCTTGGGACCGGCGGGCGGGTCTGAAAAACTGTTTTTT | CASSLGPAGGSEKLFF
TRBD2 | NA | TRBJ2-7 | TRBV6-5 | TGTGCCAGCAGGGGACTAGCGGGAAACTACGAGCAGTACTTC | CASRGLAGNYEQYF
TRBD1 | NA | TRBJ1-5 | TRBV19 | TGTGCCAGTTCACAAGGGACAGCTAATCAGCCCCAGCATTTT | CASSQGTANQPQHF
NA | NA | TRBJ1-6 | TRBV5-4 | TGTGCCAGCAGCCTTACAGGGAGTTCACCCCTCCACTTT | CASSLTGSSPLHF
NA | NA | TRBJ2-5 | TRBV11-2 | TGTGCCAGCAGCTTAGGGCCCCAAGAGACCCAGTACTTC | CASSLGPQETQYF
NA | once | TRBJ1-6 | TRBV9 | TGTGCCAGCAGCGCCGGGCTCCAGGGATATAATTCACCCCTCCACTTT | CASSAGLQGYNSPLHF
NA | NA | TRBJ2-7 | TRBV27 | TGTGCCAGCAGCTGGGCCGTCACCTACGAGCAGTACTTC | CASSWAVTYEQYF
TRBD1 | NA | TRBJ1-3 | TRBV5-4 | TGTGCCAGCAGCTTGGGCCGGGACAGGGTTGGAAACACCATATATTTT | CASSLGRDRVGNTIYF
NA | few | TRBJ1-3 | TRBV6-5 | TGTGCCAGCTGCAGGGAGGCAGGCTCTGGAAACACCATATATTTT | CASCREAGSGNTIYF
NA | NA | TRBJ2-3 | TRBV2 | TGTGCCAGCGAAGGGGCTAGATCAACGGGTACGCAGTATTTT | CASEGARSTGTQYF
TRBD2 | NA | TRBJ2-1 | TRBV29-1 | TGCAGCGTTGAAGATGTCGGGGGGGCTGATGAGCAGTTCTTC | CSVEDVGGADEQFF
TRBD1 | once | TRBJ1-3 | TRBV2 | TGTGCCAGCGGCAGGGGGCTGGGATCTGCCGATGGAAACACCATATATTTT | CASGRGLGSADGNTIYF
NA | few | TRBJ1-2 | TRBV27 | TGTGCCAGCAGTTTATCGTCAGGAGGCTATGGCTACACCTTC | CASSLSSGGYGYTF
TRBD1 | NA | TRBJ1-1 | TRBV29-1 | TGCAGCGCCAGGCGGGGACAGGCGAACACTGAAGCTTTCTTT | CSARRGQANTEAFF
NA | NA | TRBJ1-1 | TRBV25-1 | TGTGCCAGCAGTGACTGGGGACAAAAGAACACTGAAGCTTTCTTT | CASSDWGQKNTEAFF
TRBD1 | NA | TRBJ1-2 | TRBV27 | TGTGCCAGCAGTCCAATAACAGGGGACATAGGCTACACCTTC | CASSPITGDIGYTF
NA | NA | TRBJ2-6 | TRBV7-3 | TGTGCCAGCAGCTTTTGGGGCGGGACCTCCTCTGGGGCCAACGTCCTGACTTTC | CASSFWGGTSSGANVLTF
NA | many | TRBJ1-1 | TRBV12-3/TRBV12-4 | TGTGCCAGCAGGCCAGGAACTTACACTGAAGCTTTCTTT | CASRPGTYTEAFF
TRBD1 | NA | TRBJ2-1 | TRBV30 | TGTGCCTGGAGGGGGGACAGGACAGGAATCAATGAGCAGTTCTTC | CAWRGDRTGINEQFF
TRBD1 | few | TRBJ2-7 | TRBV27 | TGTGCCAGCAGCCCTATCACAGGGGCCTACGAGCAGTACTTC | CASSPITGAYEQYF
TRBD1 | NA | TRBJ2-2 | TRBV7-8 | TGTGCCGATCGGGACAGGAACACCGGGGAGCTGTTTTTT | CADRDRNTGELFF
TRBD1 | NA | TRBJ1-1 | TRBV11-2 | TGTGCCAGCAGCCGACAGGGTAGGAACACTGAAGCTTTCTTT | CASSRQGRNTEAFF
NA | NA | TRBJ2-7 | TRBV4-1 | TGCGCCAGCAGCCGTAAAATCGACGGGGAGCAGTACTTC | CASSRKIDGEQYF
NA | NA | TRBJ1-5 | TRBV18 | TGTGCCAGCTCACCACCGTCGGGTAGTCAGCCCCAGCATTTT | CASSPPSGSQPQHF
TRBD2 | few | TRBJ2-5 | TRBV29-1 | TGCAGCGCGAGTAGCGGGGGGCAAGAGACCCAGTACTTC | CSASSGGQETQYF
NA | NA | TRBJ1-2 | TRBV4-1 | TGCGCCAGCAGCCAAGATGGCAGGGCTAACTATGGCTACACCTTC | CASSQDGRANYGYTF
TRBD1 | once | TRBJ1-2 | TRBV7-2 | TGTGCCAGCAGCTATGACAGGGGGCGCGGGAATGGCTACACCTTC | CASSYDRGRGNGYTF
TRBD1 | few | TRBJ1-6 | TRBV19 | TGTGCCAGTACCCCCTACAGGGGGGTAATCGCACCCCTCCACTTT | CASTPYRGVIAPLHF
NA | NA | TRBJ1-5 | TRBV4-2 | TGTGCCAGCAGCCAAGGGGGACAAGGCTCTCAGCCCCAGCATTTT | CASSQGGQGSQPQHF
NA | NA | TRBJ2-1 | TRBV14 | TGTGCCAGCAGCCAAGGAGGGAGTTTCTACAATGAGCAGTTCTTC | CASSQGGSFYNEQFF
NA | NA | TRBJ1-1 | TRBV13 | TGTGCCAGCAGTCCGATGGGGGCATCCACTGAAGCTTTCTTT | CASSPMGASTEAFF
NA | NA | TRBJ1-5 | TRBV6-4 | TGTGCCAGCAGCCACTGTAGCAATCAGCCCCAGCATTTT | CASSHCSNQPQHF
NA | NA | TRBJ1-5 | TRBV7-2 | TGTGCCAGCAGCTTCCTCCGGGGTGGTAATCAGCCCCAGCATTTT | CASSFLRGGNQPQHF
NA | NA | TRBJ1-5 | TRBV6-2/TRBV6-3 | TGTGCCAGCAGTTACCGTGACTTCGTTAGTCGCAATCAGCCCCAGCATTTT | CASSYRDFVSRNQPQHF
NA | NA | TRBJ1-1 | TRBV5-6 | TGTGCCAGCAGCTTGCCAGGACAGACCCGAGGCACTGAAGCTTTCTTT | CASSLPGQTRGTEAFF
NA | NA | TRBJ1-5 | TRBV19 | TGTGCCAGTAGTGCACCCCGGGGAGAGGGCGGTCAGCCCCAGCATTTT | CASSAPRGEGGQPQHF
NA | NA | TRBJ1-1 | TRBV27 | TGTGCCAGCAGCCCTGGGGGCCGGAACACTGAAGCTTTCTTT | CASSPGGRNTEAFF
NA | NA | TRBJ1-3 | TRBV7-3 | TGTGCCAGCAGCTTCTGGGCCGGTGGAGGGATGAGGTCTGGAAACACCATATATTTT | CASSFWAGGGMRSGNTIYF
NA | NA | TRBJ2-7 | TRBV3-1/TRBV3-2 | TGTGCCAGCAGCCGCACAGACTCCTACGAGCAGTACTTC | CASSRTDSYEQYF
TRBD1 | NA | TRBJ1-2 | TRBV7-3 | TGTGCCAGCAGCTTAAACCCCGGGACAGGGTATGGCTACACCTTC | CASSLNPGTGYGYTF
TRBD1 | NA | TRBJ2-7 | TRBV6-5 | TGTGCCAGCAGTAGACAGGGGGAGCTCTACGAGCAGTACTTC | CASSRQGELYEQYF
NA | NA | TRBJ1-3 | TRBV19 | TGTGCCAGTAGTTCCGGCCTAGGAAGCACCATATATTTT | CASSSGLGSTIYF
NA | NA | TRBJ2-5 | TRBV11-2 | TGTGCCAGCAGCTTATTGCAATCAGGGTTGGAGACCCAGTACTTC | CASSLLQSGLETQYF
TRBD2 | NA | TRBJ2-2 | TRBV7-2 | TGTGCCAGCAGCTTGACTAGCGGGGAACACCGGTGGGAGCTGTTTTTT | CASSLTSGEHRWELFF
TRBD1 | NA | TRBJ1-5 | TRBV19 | TGTGCCAGTAGTATAGTGGGTCCGGGACAGCTCTCAATTAGCAATCAGCCCCAGCATTTT | CASSIVGPGQLSISNQPQHF
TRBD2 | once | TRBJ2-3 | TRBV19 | TGTGCCAGTAGTATAGAGGGACTAGCGGGGGCCTCCCGGGCCACAGATACGCAGTATTTT | CASSIEGLAGASRATDTQYF
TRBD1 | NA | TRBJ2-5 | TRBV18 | TGTGCCAGCTCACCACCGTCCGGGACAGGCCTCCAAGAGACCCAGTACTTC | CASSPPSGTGLQETQYF
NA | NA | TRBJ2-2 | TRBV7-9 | TGTGCCAGCAGCTTTAGTGGCGGGCGTCAGACCGGGGAGCTGTTTTTT | CASSFSGGRQTGELFF
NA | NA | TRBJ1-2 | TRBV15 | TGTGCCACCAGCAGGGGACATTCCTATGGCTACACCTTC | CATSRGHSYGYTF